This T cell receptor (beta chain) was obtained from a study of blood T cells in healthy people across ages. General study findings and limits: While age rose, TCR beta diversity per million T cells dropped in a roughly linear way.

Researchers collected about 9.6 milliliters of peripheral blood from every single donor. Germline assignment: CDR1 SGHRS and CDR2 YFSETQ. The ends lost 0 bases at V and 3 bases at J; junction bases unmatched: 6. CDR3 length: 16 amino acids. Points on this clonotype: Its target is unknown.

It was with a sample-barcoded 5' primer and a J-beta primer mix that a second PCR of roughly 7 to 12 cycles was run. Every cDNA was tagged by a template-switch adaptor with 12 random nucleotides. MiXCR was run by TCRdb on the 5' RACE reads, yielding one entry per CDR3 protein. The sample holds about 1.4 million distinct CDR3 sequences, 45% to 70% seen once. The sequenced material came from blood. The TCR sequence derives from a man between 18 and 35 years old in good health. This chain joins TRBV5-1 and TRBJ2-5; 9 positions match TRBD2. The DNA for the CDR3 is TGCGCCAGCAGCTTGGGCTTACTAGCGGGTAAAGAGACCCAGTACTTC. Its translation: CASSLGLLAGKETQYF.